Given below is one T cell receptor (beta chain) in context. CD45RO-negative, CCR7-positively selected cells formed the naive CD8 fraction, excluding terminally differentiated effector memory CD45RA+ cells. This sample stems from a study of shared clonotypes between healthy human individuals. The CDR3 is 12 amino acids. The V gene's germline CDR1 is SGHRS and CDR2 YFSETQ. V dropped 4 bases and J dropped 9 bases, with 14 bases sitting between them. Using immunoSEQ multiplex PCR, the repertoire was profiled, and TCRdb retains in-frame clones only, with some absent. Found here are more than 2 million clones, roughly 93% of them singletons; the top ten hold approximately 1.7%.

The source of this sequence is a man aged 18 to 30 in good health. Some clones in this sample may be carry-over from other donors' samples. Source material: naive CD8+ T cells from PBMCs. The J gene is TRBJ2-7, the V gene TRBV5-1; the D gene could be TRBD1 or TRBD2 (5 bases each). The CDR3 loop reads CASSGTGVGQYF. The CDR3 DNA follows: TGCGCCAGCAGCGGGACCGGTGTCGGGCAGTACTTC. Variable domain in full (rest from reference TRBV5-1 and TRBJ2-7): KAGVTQTPRYLIKTRGQQVTLSCSPISGHRSVSWYQQTPGQGLQFLFEYFSETQRNKGNFPGRFSGRQFSNSRSEMNVSTLELGDSALYLCASSGTGVGQYFGPGTRLTVT.